This is a list of T cell receptor beta chains from one sample in a study of cytomegalovirus exposure and HLA in healthy donors. Using immunoSEQ multiplex PCR, the repertoire was profiled, and TCRdb retains in-frame clones only, with some absent. The table has fewer than 100,000 clones, roughly 95% seen once. What was sequenced was PBMCs. The receptors stem from a young woman in good health and CMV-seropositive. Each CDR3 is given with its conserved first and last residue.

TRBJ1-3 TRBV25-1 CASSEDRFGSGNTIYF
TRBJ2-1 TRBV5-1 CASSLDGTSTAAQFF
TRBJ1-1 TRBV5-8 CASSWTVNRAGTEAFF
TRBJ2-1 TRBV7-2 CASSPYPGLSHEQFF
TRBJ2-1 TRBV7-2 CASSLRGNEQFF
TRBJ1-2 TRBV29-1 CSVGEAYGYTF
TRBJ2-4 TRBV7-9 CASSLVGQRTGENIQYF
TRBJ1-1 TRBV6-6 CASIWRVEIPEAFF
TRBJ2-3 TRBV30 CAWRLAASTDTQYF
TRBJ1-2 TRBV30 CAWSVRDRATF
TRBJ1-6 TRBV7-2 CASDPGGIGSPLHF
TRBJ2-3 TRBV15 CATSRDSSRASGLLDTQYF
TRBJ2-7 TRBV7-9 CASSPRTSGSYEQYF
TRBJ2-2 TRBV6-4 CASSDSISGAGELFF
TRBJ1-4 TRBV28 CASSLLTGLREKLFF
TRBJ2-3 TRBV2 CASMGSQSGGPTDTQYF
TRBJ2-2 TRBV15 CATQGAVGELFF
TRBJ1-1 TRBV19 CATQHENTEAFF
TRBJ2-3 TRBV2 CASRRTSGRRTDTQYF
TRBJ1-4 TRBV5-1 CASSPNERATNEKLFF